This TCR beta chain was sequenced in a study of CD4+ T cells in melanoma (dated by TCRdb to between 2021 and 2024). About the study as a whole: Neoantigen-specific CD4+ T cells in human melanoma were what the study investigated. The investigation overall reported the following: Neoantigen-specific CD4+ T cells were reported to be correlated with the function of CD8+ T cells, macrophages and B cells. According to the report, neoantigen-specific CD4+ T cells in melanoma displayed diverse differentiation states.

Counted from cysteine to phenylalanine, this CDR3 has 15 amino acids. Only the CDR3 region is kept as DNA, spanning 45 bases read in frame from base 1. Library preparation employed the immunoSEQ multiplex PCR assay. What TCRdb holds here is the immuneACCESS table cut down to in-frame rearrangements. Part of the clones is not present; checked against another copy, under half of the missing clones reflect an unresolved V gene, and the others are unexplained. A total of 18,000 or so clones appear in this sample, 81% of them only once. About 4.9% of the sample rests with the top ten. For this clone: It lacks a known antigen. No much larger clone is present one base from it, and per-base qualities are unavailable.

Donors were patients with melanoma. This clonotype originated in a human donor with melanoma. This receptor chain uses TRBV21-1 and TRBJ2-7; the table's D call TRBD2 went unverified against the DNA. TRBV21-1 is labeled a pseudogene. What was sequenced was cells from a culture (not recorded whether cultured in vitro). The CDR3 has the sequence CASSNCSGEDYEQYF. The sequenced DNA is TGTGCCAGCAGCAACTGTTCGGGGGAGGACTACGAGCAGTACTTC.